This T cell receptor (beta chain) was retrieved from a study of vaccination and CD4 T cells after COVID-19. On the study more broadly: In the convalescent cohort, there were six males and four females, two of them Hispanic.

Study-level points and caveats: Convalescent patients' median share of reactive clones seen only post-vaccination was over 65%.

Germline CDR1 and CDR2: SEHNR and FQNEAQ (reference sequence). CDR3 length equals 14 residues. Trimming cost V 11 bases and J 4 bases, with 20 bases left between them. Only a few counts were recorded for this clonotype. Its target is unknown. Regarding treatment: roughly 10-day PBMC culture with coronavirus spike peptide pools or control peptides (ViraFEST assay). It was with roughly 9.6 IU/ml IL-2 and roughly 9.5 ug/ml peptide pools that roughly 2 million PBMCs per well were cultured. Cultured CD4+ T cell DNA was sequenced using the Oncomine TCR Beta short-read assay. Someone extracted genomic DNA from cultured CD4+ T cells. Using its own MiXCR run on the PCR reads, TCRdb lists one record per CDR3 protein. This sample has about 16,000 distinct CDR3 sequences, with around 48% found just once.

The specimen was CD4+ T cells from blood, cultured in vitro. The source is a human donor who had recovered from COVID-19. The chain links TRBV7-9 to TRBJ1-1, with D tentatively TRBD1 (6 bases). CDR3 amino acids: CAGSDSPQVTEAFF. In nucleotides, the CDR3 is TGTGCCGGTTCGGACAGCCCTCAGGTCACTGAAGCTTTCTTT.